This T cell receptor beta chain was captured by sequencing in a study of T cell responses to AZD1222 COVID-19 vaccine. Looking at the study overall: Some second doses came at about 4 weeks and others at about 12 weeks; these were pooled.

Study-wide findings and caveats: Vaccine-related CD4 TCRs covered spike, predominating at 160-218 and 743-854. Donors, mostly white British, included more females; clonal diversity was possibly underestimated.

CDR3 length: 15 amino acids. Germline V gives CDR1 MDHEN, CDR2 SYDVKM. V was pared by 7 bases and J by 4 bases, with 9 bases of the junction left unmatched. Clones were read by immunoSEQ multiplex PCR, and TCRdb kept only the in-frame ones, dropping some. The table shows 72,000 or so clones, with roughly 85% occurring only once. Comments on this clone: The antigen is unknown.

The V gene is TRBV28, the J gene TRBJ1-5, with TRBD1 matching over 8 bases. This receptor was taken from an adult in good health. The sequencing used peripheral blood, collected on day 0 of AZD1222 vaccination. CDR3 amino acids: CASTRGQGLNQPQHF. The CDR3 bases are TGTGCCAGCACCCGAGGACAGGGCCTTAATCAGCCCCAGCATTTT.